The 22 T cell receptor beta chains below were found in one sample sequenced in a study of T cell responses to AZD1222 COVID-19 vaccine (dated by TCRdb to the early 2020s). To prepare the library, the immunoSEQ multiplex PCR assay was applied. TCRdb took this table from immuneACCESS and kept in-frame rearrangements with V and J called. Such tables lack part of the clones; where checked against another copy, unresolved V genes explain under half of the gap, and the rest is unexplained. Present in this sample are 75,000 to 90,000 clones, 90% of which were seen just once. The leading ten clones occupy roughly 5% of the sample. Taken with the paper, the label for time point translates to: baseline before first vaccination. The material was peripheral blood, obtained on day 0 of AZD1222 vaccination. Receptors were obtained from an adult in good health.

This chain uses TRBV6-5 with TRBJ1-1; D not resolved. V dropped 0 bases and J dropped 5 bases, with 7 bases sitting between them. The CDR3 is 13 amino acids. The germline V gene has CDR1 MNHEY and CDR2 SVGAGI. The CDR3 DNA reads TGTGCCAGCAGTTACTCAGAGGGAACTGAAGCTTTCTTT. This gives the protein CASSYSEGTEAFF.

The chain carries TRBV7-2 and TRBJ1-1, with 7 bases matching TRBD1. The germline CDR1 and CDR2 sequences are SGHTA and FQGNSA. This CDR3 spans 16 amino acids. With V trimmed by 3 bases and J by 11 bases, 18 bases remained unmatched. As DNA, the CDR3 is TGTGCCAGCAGCTTTCGCCCCTCTCGACAGGGTCTCACGGCTTTCTTT. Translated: CASSFRPSRQGLTAFF.

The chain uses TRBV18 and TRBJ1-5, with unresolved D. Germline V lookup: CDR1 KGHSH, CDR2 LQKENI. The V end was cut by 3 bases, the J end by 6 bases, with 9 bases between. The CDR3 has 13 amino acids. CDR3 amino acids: CASSPDPAQPQHF. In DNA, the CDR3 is TGTGCCAGCTCACCCGACCCGGCTCAGCCCCAGCATTTT.

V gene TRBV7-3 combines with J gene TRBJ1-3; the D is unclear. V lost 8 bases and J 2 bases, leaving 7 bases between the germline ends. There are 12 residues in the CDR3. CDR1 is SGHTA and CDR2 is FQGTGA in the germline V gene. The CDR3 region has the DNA TGTGCCAGCGCCAGAACTGGAAACACCATATATTTT. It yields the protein CASARTGNTIYF.

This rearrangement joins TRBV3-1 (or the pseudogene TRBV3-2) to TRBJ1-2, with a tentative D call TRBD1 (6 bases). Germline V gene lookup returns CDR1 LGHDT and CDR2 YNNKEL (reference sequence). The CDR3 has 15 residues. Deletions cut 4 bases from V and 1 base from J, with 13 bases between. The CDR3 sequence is CASSPETGVNYGYTF. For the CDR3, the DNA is TGTGCCAGCAGCCCTGAGACAGGTGTTAACTATGGCTACACCTTC.

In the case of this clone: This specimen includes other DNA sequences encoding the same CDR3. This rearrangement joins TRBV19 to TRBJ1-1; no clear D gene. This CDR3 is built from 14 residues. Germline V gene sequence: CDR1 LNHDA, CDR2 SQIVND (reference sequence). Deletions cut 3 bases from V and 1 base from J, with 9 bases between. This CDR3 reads CASSIEGGNTEAFF. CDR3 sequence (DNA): TGTGCCAGTAGTATCGAGGGCGGGAACACTGAAGCTTTCTTT.

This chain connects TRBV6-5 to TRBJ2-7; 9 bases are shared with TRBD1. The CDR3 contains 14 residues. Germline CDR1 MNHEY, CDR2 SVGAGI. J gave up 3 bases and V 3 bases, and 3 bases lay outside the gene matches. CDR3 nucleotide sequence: TGTGCCAGCAGTTATCGGACAGGGGTCTACGAGCAGTACTTC. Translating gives CASSYRTGVYEQYF.

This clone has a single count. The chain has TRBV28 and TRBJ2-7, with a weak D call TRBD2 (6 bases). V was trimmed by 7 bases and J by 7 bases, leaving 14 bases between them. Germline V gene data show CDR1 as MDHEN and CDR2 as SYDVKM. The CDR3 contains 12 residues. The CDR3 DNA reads TGTGCCAGCAAAGGAGGGGCCGCAGAGCAGTACTTC. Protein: CASKGGAAEQYF.

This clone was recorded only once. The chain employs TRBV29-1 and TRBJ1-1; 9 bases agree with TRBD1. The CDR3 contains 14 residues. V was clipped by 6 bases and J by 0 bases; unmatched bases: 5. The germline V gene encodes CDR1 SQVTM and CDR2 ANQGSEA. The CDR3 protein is CSVRYRGLNTEAFF. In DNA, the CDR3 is TGCAGCGTACGCTACAGGGGGCTGAACACTGAAGCTTTCTTT.

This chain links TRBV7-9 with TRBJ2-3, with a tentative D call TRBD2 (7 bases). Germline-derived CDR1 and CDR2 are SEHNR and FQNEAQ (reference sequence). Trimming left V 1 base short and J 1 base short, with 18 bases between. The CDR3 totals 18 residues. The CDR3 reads CASSLDRGAGAGTDTQYF. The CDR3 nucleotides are TGTGCCAGCAGCTTAGATCGGGGCGCGGGGGCGGGCACAGATACGCAGTATTTT.

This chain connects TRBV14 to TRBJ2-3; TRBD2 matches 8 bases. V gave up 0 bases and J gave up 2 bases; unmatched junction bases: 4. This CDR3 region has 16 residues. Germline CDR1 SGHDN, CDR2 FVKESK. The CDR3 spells CASSQDLAGFTDTQYF. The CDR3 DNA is TGTGCCAGCAGCCAAGATCTAGCGGGTTTCACAGATACGCAGTATTTT.

CDR3 bases: TGTGCCAGCAGCTTAGGGACGCAGGGGTCGGGGGAGACCCAGTACTTC. Translated, it gives CASSLGTQGSGETQYF. The chain is built from TRBV11-3 and TRBJ2-5, with D possibly being TRBD1 (6 bases). The CDR3 runs to 16 residues. The V gene lost 1 base and the J gene lost 5 bases, with 17 bases spanning the gap. Germline CDR1 reads SGHNT; CDR2 reads YENEEA.

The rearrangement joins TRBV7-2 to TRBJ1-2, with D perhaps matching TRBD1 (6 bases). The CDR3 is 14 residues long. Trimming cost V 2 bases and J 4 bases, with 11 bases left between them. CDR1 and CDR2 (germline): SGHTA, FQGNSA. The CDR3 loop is CASSLSDRFYGYTF. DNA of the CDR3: TGTGCCAGCAGCTTATCGGACAGATTCTATGGCTACACCTTC.

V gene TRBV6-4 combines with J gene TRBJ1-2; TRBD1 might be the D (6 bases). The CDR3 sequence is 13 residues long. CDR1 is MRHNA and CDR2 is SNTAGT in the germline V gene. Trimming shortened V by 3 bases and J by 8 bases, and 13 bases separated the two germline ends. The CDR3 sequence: CASSETTGKGYTF. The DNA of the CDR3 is TGTGCCAGCAGTGAAACCACAGGGAAGGGCTACACCTTC.

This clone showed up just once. CDR3 DNA: TGCGCCAGCAGCTTCATCGGGGGGAGCACAGATACGCAGTATTTT. This encodes CASSFIGGSTDTQYF. This chain links TRBV5-1 with TRBJ2-3; TRBD2 agrees at 7 bases. The V gene end was trimmed by 2 bases and the J gene end by 0 bases; junction bases not matched to a gene: 3. Germline CDR1 SGHRS, CDR2 YFSETQ. The CDR3 is 15 amino acids. Looking up the rest from reference TRBV5-1 and TRBJ2-3 gives the full variable domain: KAGVTQTPRYLIKTRGQQVTLSCSPISGHRSVSWYQQTPGQGLQFLFEYFSETQRNKGNFPGRFSGRQFSNSRSEMNVSTLELGDSALYLCASSFIGGSTDTQYFGPGTRLTVL.

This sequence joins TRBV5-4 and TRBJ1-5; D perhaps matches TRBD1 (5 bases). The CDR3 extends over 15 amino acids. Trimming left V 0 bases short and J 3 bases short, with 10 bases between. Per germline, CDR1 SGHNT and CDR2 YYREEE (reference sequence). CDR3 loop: CASSLGGAPNQPQHF. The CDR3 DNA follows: TGTGCCAGCAGCTTGGGTGGGGCCCCCAATCAGCCCCAGCATTTT.

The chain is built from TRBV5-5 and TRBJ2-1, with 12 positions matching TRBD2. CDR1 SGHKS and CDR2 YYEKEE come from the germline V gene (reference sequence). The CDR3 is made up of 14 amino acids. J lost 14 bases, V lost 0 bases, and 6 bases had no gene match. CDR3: CASSLEGLAGRKFF. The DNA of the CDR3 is TGTGCCAGCAGCTTGGAAGGACTAGCGGGGAGGAAGTTCTTC. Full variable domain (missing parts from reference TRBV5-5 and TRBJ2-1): DAGVTQSPTHLIKTRGQQVTLRCSPISGHKSVSWYQQVLGQGPQFIFQYYEKEERGRGNFPDRFSARQFPNYSSELNVNALLLGDSALYLCASSLEGLAGRKFFGPGTRLTVL.

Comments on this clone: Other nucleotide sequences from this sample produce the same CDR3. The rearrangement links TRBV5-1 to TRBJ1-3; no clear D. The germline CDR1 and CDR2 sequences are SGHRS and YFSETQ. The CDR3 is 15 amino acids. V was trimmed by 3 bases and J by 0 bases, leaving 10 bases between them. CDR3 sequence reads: CASSSDGISGNTIYF. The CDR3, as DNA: TGCGCCAGCAGCTCGGACGGGATCTCTGGAAACACCATATATTTT.

The CDR3 here is CASSPLGQGLQEDTQYF. Here the CDR3 DNA reads TGTGCCAGCAGCCCCCTGGGACAGGGTTTACAGGAAGATACGCAGTATTTT. The chain recombines TRBV5-8 with TRBJ2-3; 9 nucleotides agree with TRBD1. Trimming removed 4 bases from V and 5 bases from J; junction bases left unmatched: 14. Germline CDR1 and CDR2: SGHTS and YDEGEE. The CDR3 is 17 amino acids.

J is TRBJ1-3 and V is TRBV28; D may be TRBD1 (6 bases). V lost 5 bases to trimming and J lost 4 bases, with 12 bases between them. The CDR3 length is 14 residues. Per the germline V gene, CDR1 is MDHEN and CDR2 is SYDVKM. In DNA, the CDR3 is TGTGCCAGCAGTCCGACAGGTCGAGGAAACACCATATATTTT. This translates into CASSPTGRGNTIYF.

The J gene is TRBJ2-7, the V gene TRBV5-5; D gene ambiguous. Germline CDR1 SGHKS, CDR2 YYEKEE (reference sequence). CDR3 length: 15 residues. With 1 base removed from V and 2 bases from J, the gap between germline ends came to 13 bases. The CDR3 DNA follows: TGTGCCAGCAGCTTGTCCCCACCGCCCCCCTACGAGCAGTACTTC. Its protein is CASSLSPPPPYEQYF.

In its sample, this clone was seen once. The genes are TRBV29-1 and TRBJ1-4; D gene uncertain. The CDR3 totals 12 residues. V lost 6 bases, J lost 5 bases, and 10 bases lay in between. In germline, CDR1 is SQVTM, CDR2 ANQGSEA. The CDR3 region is CSVGGGNEKLFF. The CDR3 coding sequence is TGCAGCGTCGGCGGCGGCAATGAAAAACTGTTTTTT.